Each of the 22 T cell receptor beta chains below was sequenced from the same sample in a study of early T cells in non-severe SARS-CoV-2 infection. One entry per CDR3 protein results from TCRdb running MiXCR on the 5' RACE reads. The data show some 30,000 distinct CDR3 sequences, with approximately 4.3% seen just once and 9.5% to 13% held by the top ten. The sample was whole blood. The origin of the receptors is an adult who was a healthcare worker with PCR-confirmed SARS-CoV-2 infection or an uninfected control (not recorded which).

This clonotype is classed as medium-sized. The chain carries TRBV24-1 and TRBJ1-6; no clear D. Germline values: CDR1 KGHDR, CDR2 SFDVKD. There are 14 residues in the CDR3. Between the trimmed V and J ends, which lost 3 bases and 10 bases, there was a span of 12 bases. Here the CDR3 reads CATSDLEPGSPLHF. CDR3 nucleotides: TGTGCCACCAGTGATCTAGAACCTGGGTCACCCCTCCACTTT.

The sample holds many counts of this clonotype. This chain joins TRBV7-9 and TRBJ1-3; D uncertain. V was pared by 1 base and J by 3 bases, with 10 bases between. The germline CDR1 and CDR2 sequences are SEHNR and FQNEAQ (reference sequence). The CDR3 has 15 residues. As DNA, the CDR3 is TGTGCCAGCAGCTTAGAGGGAACGATTGGAAACACCATATATTTT. This encodes CASSLEGTIGNTIYF. Full variable domain (missing parts from reference TRBV7-9 and TRBJ1-3): DTGVSQNPRHKITKRGQNVTFRCDPISEHNRLYWYRQTLGQGPEFLTYFQNEAQLEKSRLLSDRFSAERPKGSFSTLEIQRTEQGDSAMYLCASSLEGTIGNTIYFGEGSWLTVV.

This clonotype was recorded many times. CDR3 in DNA: TGTGCCTGGAGTCTGACTAGCGACACAGATACGCAGTATTTT. This codes for CAWSLTSDTDTQYF. The rearrangement uses TRBV30 and TRBJ2-3; 8 bases match TRBD2. J lost 2 bases, V lost 2 bases, and 3 bases had no gene match. Germline V gene lookup returns CDR1 GTSNPN and CDR2 SVGIG (reference sequence). There are 14 residues in the CDR3.

Many counts were recorded for this clonotype. The chain recombines TRBV14 with TRBJ2-3; D gene uncertain. The CDR3 runs 14 residues. Germline V gene sequence: CDR1 SGHDN, CDR2 FVKESK. Trimming took 3 bases from V and 2 from J, leaving 9 bases between them. CDR3 residues: CASSHGQFTDTQYF. The CDR3 DNA is TGTGCCAGCAGCCACGGGCAGTTCACAGATACGCAGTATTTT.

This clonotype was seen repeatedly, ten times or more. V gene TRBV3-1 combines with J gene TRBJ1-5; D call uncertain. Germline V gene lookup returns CDR1 LGHDT and CDR2 YNNKEL (reference sequence). The CDR3 runs to 12 residues. Trimming cost V 1 base and J 8 bases, with 6 bases left between them. CDR3 region: CASSQGGEPQHF. CDR3 nucleotide sequence: TGTGCCAGCAGCCAAGGCGGAGAGCCCCAGCATTTT.

This clonotype was recorded at least ten times. The chain employs TRBV5-1 and TRBJ1-2; 10 bases agree with TRBD1. V lost 3 bases, J lost 2 bases, and 1 base stayed unmatched. Germline-derived CDR1 and CDR2 are SGHRS and YFSETQ. CDR3 size: 14 residues. The CDR3 region has the DNA TGCGCCAGCAGCTCGGGACAGGGGAACTATGGCTACACCTTC. It specifies CASSSGQGNYGYTF.

This clonotype showed up just a few times. The rearrangement uses TRBV4-1 and TRBJ2-7, with 9 bases fitting TRBD1. The CDR3 is 15 residues long. CDR1 MGHRA and CDR2 YSYEKL come from the germline V gene. With 1 base clipped from V and 2 bases from J, the junction kept 3 bases outside the gene matches. CDR3 sequence (DNA): TGCGCCAGCAGCCAAGGGGACAGGGCAACCTACGAGCAGTACTTC. Its protein product is CASSQGDRATYEQYF.

This clonotype came up many times. Written as DNA, the CDR3 is TGCGCCAGCAGCCAAGATATTCCTAGCAGAGAGACCCAGTACTTC. It specifies CASSQDIPSRETQYF. The chain is built from TRBV4-1 and TRBJ2-5, with D possibly TRBD2 on 5 matching bases. This CDR3 has 15 amino acids. CDR1 MGHRA and CDR2 YSYEKL come from the germline V gene. Trimming removed 0 bases from V and 4 bases from J, with 12 bases in between.

This clonotype was detected ten times or more. This chain links TRBV19 with TRBJ2-5; TRBD1 matches 7 bases. The ends lost 6 bases at V and 1 base at J; junction bases unmatched: 2. This CDR3 comprises 13 residues. Germline values: CDR1 LNHDA, CDR2 SQIVND (reference sequence). The CDR3 DNA reads as TGTGCCAGTAGAAGACAGGGCCAAGAGACCCAGTACTTC. This encodes CASRRQGQETQYF.

This clonotype showed up many times. The chain carries TRBV12-3 or TRBV12-4 and TRBJ1-2; no firm D call. There are 15 residues in the CDR3. V was pared by 0 bases and J by 5 bases, with 13 bases between. CDR3 region: CASSLALYTIYGYTF. The CDR3 DNA sequence: TGTGCCAGCAGTTTAGCGCTGTACACGATTTATGGCTACACCTTC.

At least ten counts were recorded for this clonotype. The chain uses TRBV24-1 and TRBJ2-3, with 8 bases aligning to TRBD2. The CDR3 spans 18 residues. Germline values: CDR1 KGHDR, CDR2 SFDVKD. Trimming cost V 0 bases and J 10 bases; bases outside gene matches: 17. CDR3 loop: CATSDLKRETSVPRPQYF. As DNA, the CDR3 is TGTGCCACCAGTGATTTGAAGCGGGAGACTAGCGTTCCCAGGCCGCAGTATTTT.

This clonotype has at least ten counts. This chain links TRBV20-1 with TRBJ2-6, with no clear D. The CDR3 spans 15 residues. V lost 4 bases and J lost 0, with 10 bases in between. The germline CDR1 and CDR2 sequences are DFQATT and SNEGSKA (reference sequence). The CDR3 DNA sequence: TGCAGTGCTATGGAATTTCCCTCTGGGGCCAACGTCCTGACTTTC. Translated, it gives CSAMEFPSGANVLTF.

The chain recombines TRBV11-2 with TRBJ1-6; 9 bases are a match to TRBD1. The J segment lost 4 bases and the V segment lost 1 base, leaving 2 bases of the junction unmatched. CDR1 and CDR2 from the germline V gene are SGHAT and FQNNGV. The CDR3 contains 16 residues. In DNA, the CDR3 is TGTGCCAGCAGCTTAGGAGGGACAGGGTATAATTCACCCCTCCACTTT. Its translation is CASSLGGTGYNSPLHF.

This clonotype showed up many times. The V gene is TRBV2, the J gene TRBJ2-3, with TRBD1 identical over 10 bases. The ends lost 4 bases at V and 3 bases at J; junction bases unmatched: 1. Per the germline V gene, CDR1 is SNHLY and CDR2 is FYNNEI. The CDR3 is made up of 14 amino acids. DNA for the CDR3: TGTGCCAGCAGTGGGGACAGGGGAACAGATACGCAGTATTTT. Translation: CASSGDRGTDTQYF.

This clonotype was recorded many times. The chain uses TRBV7-9 and TRBJ2-5; the match to TRBD2 covers 13 bases. From germline, CDR1 is SEHNR and CDR2 FQNEAQ (reference sequence). With V trimmed by 11 bases and J by 2 bases, 2 bases remained unmatched. The CDR3 is 13 residues long. CDR3 DNA sequence: TGTGCCGGGGGACTAGCGGGGCAAGAGACCCAGTACTTC. Translating gives CAGGLAGQETQYF.

In this sample, this clonotype turned up many times. The chain joins TRBV4-2 to TRBJ1-2, with TRBD1 as a possible D gene (5 bases). CDR3 length: 19 amino acids. The germline CDR1 and CDR2 sequences are LGHNA and YNFKEQ. The V end lost 0 bases, the J end lost 0 bases, and 20 bases lay between the germline ends. CDR3 sequence reads: CASSQDISLWTIANYGYTF. Written as DNA, the CDR3 is TGTGCCAGCAGCCAAGATATTTCCCTGTGGACAATAGCTAACTATGGCTACACCTTC.

This clonotype was seen repeatedly, ten times or more. The V and J genes are TRBV11-1 and TRBJ2-3, with 8 bases aligning to TRBD2. The CDR3 is 15 amino acids. Germline CDR1 is SGHAT and CDR2 is FQDESV (reference sequence). V shed 1 base and J 8 bases; nucleotides not matched to a gene: 8. This CDR3 reads CASSLGRGGPGTQYF. The DNA for the CDR3 is TGTGCCAGCAGCTTAGGCCGGGGGGGGCCAGGTACGCAGTATTTT. Variable domain in full (rest from reference TRBV11-1 and TRBJ2-3): EAEVAQSPRYKITEKSQAVAFWCDPISGHATLYWYRQILGQGPELLVQFQDESVVDDSQLPKDRFSAERLKGVDSTLKIQPAELGDSAMYLCASSLGRGGPGTQYFGPGTRLTVL.

This clonotype was counted ten times or more. The chain combines TRBV5-5 with TRBJ2-1, with D possibly being TRBD2 (5 bases). There are 12 residues in the CDR3. Trimming took 6 bases from V and 3 from J, leaving 7 bases between them. From germline, CDR1 is SGHKS and CDR2 YYEKEE (reference sequence). The CDR3 coding sequence is TGTGCCAGCACCGGGATCTACAATGAGCAGTTCTTC. Its protein is CASTGIYNEQFF.

V usage is TRBV30 and J usage is TRBJ2-7, with 13 bases lining up with TRBD2. Losses at the gene ends were 1 base for V and 6 bases for J; bases not matched to a gene: 6. The CDR3 has 15 residues. Germline V CDR1 and CDR2: GTSNPN, SVGIG (reference sequence). CDR3 amino acids: CAWSATSGRGGEQYF. As DNA, the CDR3 is TGTGCCTGGAGTGCAACTAGCGGGAGGGGTGGCGAGCAGTACTTC.

The chain couples TRBV18 to TRBJ2-1, with D unclear. The CDR3 has 12 amino acids. V was cut by 4 bases and J by 6 bases, with 7 bases left in between. The germline CDR1 and CDR2 sequences are KGHSH and LQKENI. CDR3 coding DNA: TGTGCCAGCTCACTCGGTCGCAATGAGCAGTTCTTC. Translated, it gives CASSLGRNEQFF.

This clonotype was seen ten or more times. The chain joins TRBV20-1 to TRBJ2-7, with D perhaps assigned TRBD1 or TRBD2 (6 bases each). The CDR3 is 12 residues long. Germline V gene lookup returns CDR1 DFQATT and CDR2 SNEGSKA (reference sequence). V was pared by 7 bases and J by 0 bases, with 10 bases between. The CDR3 DNA sequence: TGCAGTGTTTGGGGGGCCTCCTACGAGCAGTACTTC. Translation gives CSVWGASYEQYF.

This clonotype was picked up many times. This rearrangement joins TRBV10-3 to TRBJ2-5, with TRBD2 as a possible D gene (5 bases). V was clipped by 2 bases and J by 3 bases, with 10 bases between them. Germline loops: CDR1 ENHRY, CDR2 SYGVKD. This CDR3 has 14 amino acids. In nucleotides, the CDR3 is TGTGCCATCAGTGAGACCGCGCGGGAAGAGACCCAGTACTTC. Amino acids: CAISETAREETQYF.